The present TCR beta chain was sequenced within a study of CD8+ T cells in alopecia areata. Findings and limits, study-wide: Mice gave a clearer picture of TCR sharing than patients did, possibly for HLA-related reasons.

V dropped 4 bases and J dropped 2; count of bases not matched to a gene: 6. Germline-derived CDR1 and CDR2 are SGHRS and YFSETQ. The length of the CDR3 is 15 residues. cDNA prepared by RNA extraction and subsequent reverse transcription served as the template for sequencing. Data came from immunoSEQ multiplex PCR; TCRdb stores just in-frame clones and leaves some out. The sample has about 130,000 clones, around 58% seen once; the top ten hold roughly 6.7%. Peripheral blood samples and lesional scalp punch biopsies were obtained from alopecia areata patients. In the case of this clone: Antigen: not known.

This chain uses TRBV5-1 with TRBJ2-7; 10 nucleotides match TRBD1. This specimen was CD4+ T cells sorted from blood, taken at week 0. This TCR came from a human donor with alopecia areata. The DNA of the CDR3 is TGCGCCAGCAGCCCTGGACAGGGGGGGCCCTACGAGCAGTACTTC. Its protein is CASSPGQGGPYEQYF.